This T cell receptor beta chain was obtained from a study of T cells in Graves' hyperthyroidism and ophthalmopathy. V was clipped by 7 bases and J by 4 bases; unmatched bases: 11. There are 16 residues in the CDR3. Germline V gene sequence: CDR1 SGHAT, CDR2 FQNNGV. The TCR beta CDR3 regions underwent amplification using RNA transcripts as the source. The HTBI primer set served for first-round RT-PCR of the TCR CDR3. In TCRdb, the multiplex PCR reads were re-called with MiXCR into one record per CDR3 protein. The data hold fewer than 550,000 distinct CDR3 sequences, with 24% observed a single time. This chain joins TRBV11-2 and TRBJ2-2; 8 bases are shared with TRBD1. The source is a woman aged 25-40 years with Graves' ophthalmopathy. The sample comprised blood. The CDR3 here is CASTQVGQESTGELFF. DNA for the CDR3: TGTGCCAGCACCCAAGTGGGACAGGAGAGCACCGGGGAGCTGTTTTTT.